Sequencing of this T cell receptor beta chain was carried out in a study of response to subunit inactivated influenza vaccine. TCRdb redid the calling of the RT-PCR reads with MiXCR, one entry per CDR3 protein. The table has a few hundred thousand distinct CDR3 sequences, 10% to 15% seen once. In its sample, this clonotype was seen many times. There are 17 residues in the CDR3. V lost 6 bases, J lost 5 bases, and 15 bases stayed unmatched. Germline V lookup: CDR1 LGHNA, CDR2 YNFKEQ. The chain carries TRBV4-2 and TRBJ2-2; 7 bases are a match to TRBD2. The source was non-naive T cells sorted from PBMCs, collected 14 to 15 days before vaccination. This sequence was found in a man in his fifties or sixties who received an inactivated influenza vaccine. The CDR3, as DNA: TGTGCCAGCAGTATGGAAGCGGGGCGATCAGCGACCGGGGAGCTGTTTTTT. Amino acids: CASSMEAGRSATGELFF.